A selection of T cell receptor beta chains follows, all from one sample in a study of shared clonotypes between healthy human individuals. The method was immunoSEQ multiplex PCR; TCRdb's version includes in-frame clones alone and lacks a portion of them. The data show some 2,500,000 clones, with roughly 90% seen just once and 0.37% held by the top ten. The sequencing input was naive CD4+ T cells from PBMCs. The receptors here all came from a man aged 18 to 35 in good health. Some clones in this sample may be carry-over from other donors' samples. Both conserved end residues are part of each CDR3. D genes are given only for firm matches. Clone size is stated in some rows and not others, as once, few, many or a class when expanded.

v_call: TRBV5-1; clone_size: NA; d_call: NA; j_call: TRBJ1-1; cdr3_aa: CASSLVGGANTEAFF; cdr3_nt: TGCGCCAGCAGCTTGGTTGGGGGGGCGAACACTGAAGCTTTCTTT
v_call: TRBV6-6; clone_size: NA; d_call: TRBD1; j_call: TRBJ2-1; cdr3_aa: CASSRGTGGLGDEQFF; cdr3_nt: TGTGCCAGCAGTCGAGGGACAGGGGGGCTGGGGGATGAGCAGTTCTTC
v_call: TRBV5-1; clone_size: NA; d_call: NA; j_call: TRBJ1-1; cdr3_aa: CASSPVPGNTEAFF; cdr3_nt: TGCGCCAGCAGCCCGGTCCCGGGGAACACTGAAGCTTTCTTT
v_call: TRBV6-5; clone_size: NA; d_call: NA; j_call: TRBJ2-3; cdr3_aa: CASGARENTDTQYF; cdr3_nt: TGTGCCAGCGGCGCGAGGGAGAACACAGATACGCAGTATTTT
v_call: TRBV28; clone_size: NA; d_call: NA; j_call: TRBJ1-2; cdr3_aa: CASSLGAYGYTF; cdr3_nt: TGTGCCAGCAGTTTAGGGGCCTATGGCTACACCTTC
v_call: TRBV6-6; clone_size: NA; d_call: NA; j_call: TRBJ1-2; cdr3_aa: CASNNLLGADGYTF; cdr3_nt: TGTGCCAGCAACAACCTGTTGGGGGCGGACGGCTACACCTTC
v_call: TRBV5-1; clone_size: NA; d_call: TRBD1; j_call: TRBJ1-3; cdr3_aa: CASSLDTGENTIYF; cdr3_nt: TGCGCCAGCAGCTTGGATACAGGGGAAAACACCATATATTTT
v_call: TRBV6-6; clone_size: NA; d_call: NA; j_call: TRBJ2-3; cdr3_aa: CASRHEGETDTQYF; cdr3_nt: TGTGCCAGCAGGCACGAGGGTGAGACAGATACGCAGTATTTT
v_call: TRBV7-3; clone_size: NA; d_call: TRBD1; j_call: TRBJ2-3; cdr3_aa: CASSPGTGRGTDTQYF; cdr3_nt: TGTGCCAGCAGCCCTGGGACAGGCCGAGGCACAGATACGCAGTATTTT
v_call: TRBV28; clone_size: NA; d_call: NA; j_call: TRBJ2-7; cdr3_aa: CASSLSQVSSYEQYF; cdr3_nt: TGTGCCAGCAGTTTATCTCAAGTCAGCTCCTACGAGCAGTACTTC
v_call: TRBV19; clone_size: few; d_call: NA; j_call: TRBJ1-1; cdr3_aa: CASSTGTLQWNTEAFF; cdr3_nt: TGTGCCAGTAGTACCGGGACCCTTCAGTGGAACACTGAAGCTTTCTTT
v_call: TRBV11-3; clone_size: NA; d_call: NA; j_call: TRBJ2-4; cdr3_aa: CASSLDRENIQYF; cdr3_nt: TGTGCCAGCAGCTTAGACAGGGAAAACATTCAGTACTTC
v_call: TRBV5-6; clone_size: NA; d_call: NA; j_call: TRBJ2-1; cdr3_aa: CASSLWQTDEQFF; cdr3_nt: TGTGCCAGCAGCTTGTGGCAGACAGATGAGCAGTTCTTC
v_call: TRBV19; clone_size: NA; d_call: NA; j_call: TRBJ1-1; cdr3_aa: CASTPKIWGTEAFF; cdr3_nt: TGTGCCAGTACCCCAAAAATTTGGGGGACTGAAGCTTTCTTT
v_call: TRBV4-1; clone_size: NA; d_call: TRBD2; j_call: TRBJ2-1; cdr3_aa: CASSQPRASGRGNEQFF; cdr3_nt: TGCGCCAGCAGCCAACCCCGGGCTAGCGGGAGGGGGAATGAGCAGTTCTTC
v_call: TRBV19; clone_size: once; d_call: TRBD1; j_call: TRBJ2-7; cdr3_aa: CASSIDGTVSSYEQYF; cdr3_nt: TGTGCCAGTAGTATAGACGGGACAGTGAGCTCCTACGAGCAGTACTTC
v_call: TRBV13; clone_size: NA; d_call: TRBD2; j_call: TRBJ2-2; cdr3_aa: CASSLYLAGTGELFF; cdr3_nt: TGTGCCAGCAGCTTATATCTAGCGGGGACCGGGGAGCTGTTTTTT
v_call: TRBV12-5; clone_size: NA; d_call: NA; j_call: TRBJ2-5; cdr3_aa: CASGTGYETQYF; cdr3_nt: TGTGCTAGTGGCACCGGGTACGAGACCCAGTACTTC
v_call: TRBV28; clone_size: NA; d_call: NA; j_call: TRBJ1-2; cdr3_aa: CATRREGTRGYTF; cdr3_nt: TGTGCCACCCGTCGCGAGGGGACCAGGGGCTACACCTTC
v_call: TRBV28; clone_size: once; d_call: NA; j_call: TRBJ1-5; cdr3_aa: CASSFGQLNSQPQHF; cdr3_nt: TGTGCCAGCAGTTTCGGACAGCTCAACAGTCAGCCCCAGCATTTT
v_call: TRBV5-6; clone_size: NA; d_call: NA; j_call: TRBJ1-2; cdr3_aa: CASSLSWRGNYGYTF; cdr3_nt: TGTGCCAGCAGCCTCTCGTGGAGGGGGAACTATGGCTACACCTTC
v_call: TRBV7-3; clone_size: NA; d_call: NA; j_call: TRBJ2-6; cdr3_aa: CASSLFGGANVLTF; cdr3_nt: TGTGCCAGCAGCCTCTTTGGGGGGGCCAACGTCCTGACTTTC
v_call: TRBV9; clone_size: NA; d_call: NA; j_call: TRBJ2-1; cdr3_aa: CASSRLGGAYNEQFF; cdr3_nt: TGTGCCAGCAGCAGACTGGGCGGGGCCTACAATGAGCAGTTCTTC
v_call: TRBV6-4; clone_size: NA; d_call: TRBD1; j_call: TRBJ2-7; cdr3_aa: CASSVTDRVPQYF; cdr3_nt: TGTGCCAGCAGTGTGACGGACAGGGTTCCGCAGTACTTC
v_call: TRBV7-2; clone_size: NA; d_call: TRBD1; j_call: TRBJ2-1; cdr3_aa: CASSFQGARNEQFF; cdr3_nt: TGTGCCAGCAGCTTCCAGGGGGCGCGAAATGAGCAGTTCTTC
v_call: TRBV5-1; clone_size: NA; d_call: NA; j_call: TRBJ2-7; cdr3_aa: CASSIDPGTSYEQYF; cdr3_nt: TGCGCCAGCAGCATTGACCCCGGGACTTCCTACGAGCAGTACTTC
v_call: TRBV29-1; clone_size: NA; d_call: NA; j_call: TRBJ1-6; cdr3_aa: CSVAQGENSPLHF; cdr3_nt: TGCAGCGTTGCACAGGGAGAGAATTCACCCCTCCACTTT
v_call: TRBV4-3; clone_size: NA; d_call: NA; j_call: TRBJ2-6; cdr3_aa: CASSQRSGANVLTF; cdr3_nt: TGCGCCAGCAGCCAACGATCTGGGGCCAACGTCCTGACTTTC
v_call: TRBV7-8; clone_size: NA; d_call: TRBD1; j_call: TRBJ1-2; cdr3_aa: CASSPGTGLGYTF; cdr3_nt: TGTGCCAGCAGCCCAGGGACAGGGCTAGGCTACACCTTC
v_call: TRBV5-1; clone_size: NA; d_call: NA; j_call: TRBJ2-1; cdr3_aa: CASSLASLGNEQFF; cdr3_nt: TGCGCCAGCAGCTTGGCGTCACTGGGGAATGAGCAGTTCTTC
v_call: TRBV11-3; clone_size: NA; d_call: NA; j_call: TRBJ2-2; cdr3_aa: CASSLSGLTGELFF; cdr3_nt: TGTGCCAGCAGCTTATCCGGGCTGACCGGGGAGCTGTTTTTT
v_call: TRBV6-5; clone_size: NA; d_call: TRBD1; j_call: TRBJ1-5; cdr3_aa: CASSRDSQQPQHF; cdr3_nt: TGTGCCAGCAGCCGGGACAGTCAACAGCCCCAGCATTTT
v_call: TRBV18; clone_size: NA; d_call: NA; j_call: TRBJ2-1; cdr3_aa: CASSPPGRTQDYNEQFF; cdr3_nt: TGTGCCAGCTCACCACCCGGGCGCACCCAAGATTACAATGAGCAGTTCTTC
v_call: TRBV7-9; clone_size: NA; d_call: NA; j_call: TRBJ2-1; cdr3_aa: CASRAGGPSSYNEQFF; cdr3_nt: TGTGCCAGCAGGGCGGGCGGGCCTAGCTCCTACAATGAGCAGTTCTTC
v_call: TRBV9; clone_size: NA; d_call: NA; j_call: TRBJ1-2; cdr3_aa: CASSASGGGYGYTF; cdr3_nt: TGTGCCAGCAGCGCCTCGGGGGGCGGCTATGGCTACACCTTC
v_call: TRBV2; clone_size: NA; d_call: NA; j_call: TRBJ1-2; cdr3_aa: CASSEGPGGRLYGYTF; cdr3_nt: TGTGCCAGCAGTGAAGGCCCGGGAGGTCGCCTCTATGGCTACACCTTC
v_call: TRBV7-2; clone_size: NA; d_call: NA; j_call: TRBJ1-4; cdr3_aa: CASSLGVSGEKLFF; cdr3_nt: TGTGCCAGCAGCTTAGGGGTATCCGGCGAAAAACTGTTTTTT
v_call: TRBV29-1; clone_size: NA; d_call: NA; j_call: TRBJ2-1; cdr3_aa: CSVEVIEQLLYNEQFF; cdr3_nt: TGCAGCGTTGAAGTAATAGAACAGCTACTTTACAATGAGCAGTTCTTC
v_call: TRBV4-1; clone_size: NA; d_call: NA; j_call: TRBJ2-2; cdr3_aa: CASSRESGPYTGELFF; cdr3_nt: TGCGCCAGCAGCCGAGAATCAGGGCCCTACACCGGGGAGCTGTTTTTT
v_call: TRBV28; clone_size: NA; d_call: TRBD1; j_call: TRBJ1-5; cdr3_aa: CASSSGGRLNQPQHF; cdr3_nt: TGTGCCAGCAGTTCAGGGGGACGGCTCAATCAGCCCCAGCATTTT
v_call: TRBV6-6; clone_size: NA; d_call: NA; j_call: TRBJ2-1; cdr3_aa: CASSYGLAPYNEQFF; cdr3_nt: TGTGCCAGCAGTTACGGGCTAGCACCCTACAATGAGCAGTTCTTC
v_call: TRBV27; clone_size: NA; d_call: NA; j_call: TRBJ2-5; cdr3_aa: CASRSLGLYQETQYF; cdr3_nt: TGTGCCAGCAGATCGTTGGGGCTATACCAAGAGACCCAGTACTTC
v_call: TRBV7-2; clone_size: NA; d_call: NA; j_call: TRBJ1-2; cdr3_aa: CASSYQGYGYTF; cdr3_nt: TGTGCCAGCAGCTACCAGGGCTATGGCTACACCTTC
v_call: TRBV5-1; clone_size: NA; d_call: TRBD2; j_call: TRBJ2-2; cdr3_aa: CASSLNTAGGTGELFF; cdr3_nt: TGCGCCAGCAGCTTGAATACAGCGGGAGGGACCGGGGAGCTGTTTTTT
v_call: TRBV7-9; clone_size: NA; d_call: TRBD1; j_call: TRBJ2-3; cdr3_aa: CASSLGTAEDTQYF; cdr3_nt: TGTGCCAGCAGCCTTGGGACAGCCGAGGATACGCAGTATTTT
v_call: TRBV30; clone_size: few; d_call: NA; j_call: TRBJ1-3; cdr3_aa: CASSRPGNTIYF; cdr3_nt: TGTGCCTCATCCAGACCTGGAAACACCATATATTTT
v_call: TRBV18; clone_size: NA; d_call: TRBD1; j_call: TRBJ1-2; cdr3_aa: CASSTDREGYGYTF; cdr3_nt: TGTGCCAGCTCAACCGACAGGGAGGGCTATGGCTACACCTTC